This TCR beta chain was found in a study of patients and donors after allogeneic stem cell transplantation. Each CDR3 protein gets one entry after TCRdb re-called the RT-PCR reads with MiXCR. The sample contains approximately 200,000 distinct CDR3 sequences, roughly 15% of which appear only once. The V end was cut by 0 bases, the J end by 6 bases, with 20 bases between. Per the germline V gene, CDR1 is GTSNPN and CDR2 is SVGIG (reference sequence). The CDR3 contains 16 residues. Source material: blood, either unsorted or a sorted T cell fraction (not recorded which). The chain has TRBV30 and TRBJ1-1, with D possibly being TRBD1 (6 bases). This receptor was taken from a human donor who was either an allogeneic HSCT recipient or a stem cell or donor lymphocyte infusion donor (not recorded which). It is not recorded whose cells these are; they may come from a transplant donor. The CDR3 nucleotides read TGTGCCTGGAGTGTAGGGGAAAACAGGGTCGGAGCTGAAGCTTTCTTT. This gives the protein CAWSVGENRVGAEAFF.